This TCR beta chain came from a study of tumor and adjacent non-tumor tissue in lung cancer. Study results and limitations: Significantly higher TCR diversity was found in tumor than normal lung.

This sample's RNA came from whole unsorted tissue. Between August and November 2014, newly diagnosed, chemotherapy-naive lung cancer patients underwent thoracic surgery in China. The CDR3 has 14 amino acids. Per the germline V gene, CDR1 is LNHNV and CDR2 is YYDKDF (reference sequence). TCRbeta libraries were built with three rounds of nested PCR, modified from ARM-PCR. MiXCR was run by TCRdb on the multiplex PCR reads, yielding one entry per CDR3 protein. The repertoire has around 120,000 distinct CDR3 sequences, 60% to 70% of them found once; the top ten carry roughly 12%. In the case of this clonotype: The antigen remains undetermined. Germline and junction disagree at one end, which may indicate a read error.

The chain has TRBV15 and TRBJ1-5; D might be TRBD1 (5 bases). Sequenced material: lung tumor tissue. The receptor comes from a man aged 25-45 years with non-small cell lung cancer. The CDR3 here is CATTRDRGVQPQHF. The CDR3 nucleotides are TGTGCCACCACCAGAGATAGGGGAGTCCAGCCCCAGCATTTT.